This T cell receptor (beta chain) was identified in a study of T cells expressing NK-cell markers. Looked up from germline, CDR1 is SGDLS and CDR2 is YYNGEE. This CDR3 region has 20 residues. TCR beta cDNA was made by 5'RACE template switching with UMIs. TCRdb reprocessed the 5' RACE reads and reports one entry per CDR3 protein, with no DNA. Its table records 400,000 to 500,000 distinct CDR3 sequences. Sequenced material: blood T cells: a sorted CD56 or NKG2C T cell subset, CD4+ or CD8+ T cells, or bulk PBMC T cells (not recorded which). The chain recombines TRBV9 with TRBJ2-6; checking the TCRdb D call of TRBD1 is not possible without DNA. This TCR derives from a woman between 18 and 70 years old in good health. CDR3 residues: CASSASGTGGRSSGANVLTF.